This is a list of T cell receptor beta chains from one sample in a study of CXCR3-negative and CXCR3-positive naive CD8 T cells. Each CDR3 protein gets one entry in TCRdb, which reprocessed the 5' RACE reads and gives no DNA. Its listing shows some 50,000 distinct CDR3 sequences. Sample: naive CXCR3- CD8+ T cells from blood. These TCRs come from a human donor in good health. Some clones in this sample may be carry-over from other donors' samples. Each CDR3 is given with its conserved first and last residue.

V	J	CDR3
TRBV20-1	TRBJ2-7	CSASPGTGDSYEQYF
TRBV6-5	TRBJ1-2	CASSAGLYYGYTF
TRBV7-6	TRBJ2-5	CASSPFPTVGETQYF
TRBV6-6	TRBJ2-7	CASRANRADPREQYF
TRBV29-1	TRBJ2-7	CSVVGASTYEQYF
TRBV28	TRBJ2-7	CASSLFGGGDEQYF
TRBV28	TRBJ2-5	CASSLRAEETQYF
TRBV6-5	TRBJ2-5	CASSYLGPKETQYF
TRBV10-3	TRBJ1-1	CAIRTGSVLGGDQNTEAFF
TRBV2	TRBJ2-3	CASSEALGTMGPDTQYF
TRBV29-1	TRBJ1-1	CSVDAGVEAFF
TRBV12-3/TRBV12-4	TRBJ2-7	CASTPPGGEQYF
TRBV5-6	TRBJ2-5	CASRRPGTPGTQYF
TRBV29-1	TRBJ2-2	CSVETYRGYAGELFF
TRBV28	TRBJ2-2	CASSTRTGTNTGELFF
TRBV29-1	TRBJ2-7	CSAVTSGSYEKYF
TRBV29-1	TRBJ1-2	CSVMGQGLLGYTF
TRBV4-3	TRBJ2-7	CASSQDNSLGYEQYF
TRBV6-5	TRBJ2-5	CASSWAGGRETQYF
TRBV7-6	TRBJ2-7	CASSLEVGQAESYEQYF
TRBV4-1	TRBJ2-7	CASSQAGEQYF
TRBV6-5	TRBJ2-7	CASSLGFEQYF
TRBV29-1	TRBJ2-3	CSVVTSGRITDTQYF
TRBV28	TRBJ2-7	CVSGPRQPYEQYF